In its sample, the clone carrying this TCR beta chain was seen once. Assay: immunoSEQ multiplex PCR; the TCRdb copy retains only in-frame clones and omits some. Here the sample spans some 180,000 clones, 88% being singletons. This sample was included in a study of blood T cell repertoires in COVID-19. With 4 bases clipped from V and 3 bases from J, the junction kept 7 bases outside the gene matches. The germline gives CDR1 SNHLY, CDR2 FYNNEI. The CDR3 spans 17 residues. The chain links TRBV2 to TRBJ2-3, with TRBD2 matching over 13 bases. This receptor was obtained from a man over 45 who had recovered from COVID-19. Sequenced: peripheral blood. The CDR3 coding sequence is TGTGCCAGCAGTGGACTAGCGGGAGGCTCTTTGACAGATACGCAGTATTTT. It specifies CASSGLAGGSLTDTQYF.